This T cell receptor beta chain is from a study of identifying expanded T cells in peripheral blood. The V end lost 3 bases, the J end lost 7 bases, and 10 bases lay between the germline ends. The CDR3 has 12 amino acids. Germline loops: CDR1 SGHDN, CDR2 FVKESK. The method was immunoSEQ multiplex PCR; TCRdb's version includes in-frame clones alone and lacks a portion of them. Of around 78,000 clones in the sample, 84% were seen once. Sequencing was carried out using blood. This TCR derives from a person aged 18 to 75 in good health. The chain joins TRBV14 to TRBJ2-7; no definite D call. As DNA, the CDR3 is TGTGCCAGCAGCCAGGATTCGCGAGAGCAGTACTTC. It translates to CASSQDSREQYF.